These 20 T cell receptor beta chains came from one sample sequenced in a study of cytomegalovirus exposure and HLA in healthy donors. Produced via immunoSEQ multiplex PCR; TCRdb's table is partial and in-frame only. The table records approximately 150,000 clones, around nine tenths of them present only once. The specimen sequenced was PBMCs. The receptors were gathered from a man younger than 30 in good health and CMV-seropositive.

V gene TRBV4-1 combines with J gene TRBJ1-2; D remains ambiguous. The CDR3 totals 16 residues. Per the germline V gene, CDR1 is MGHRA and CDR2 is YSYEKL. Trimming removed 0 bases at V and 1 base at J, with 12 bases between. The CDR3 nucleotides are TGCGCCAGCAGCCAAGATCGTAGCCGAATTAACTATGGCTACACCTTC. Its protein product is CASSQDRSRINYGYTF.

Comments on this clone: Other DNA sequences from this sample encode an identical CDR3 as well. This chain's CDR3 is CASSGTGLNEQFF. For the CDR3, the DNA is TGTGCCAGCAGTGGGACAGGGCTTAATGAGCAGTTCTTC. The chain joins TRBV6-4 to TRBJ2-1; 8 nucleotides match TRBD1. Trimming cost V 4 bases and J 7 bases; bases outside gene matches: 3. CDR1 is MRHNA, CDR2 SNTAGT, per germline. The CDR3 is 13 residues long.

This clone has a single count. V usage is TRBV5-1 and J usage is TRBJ2-1; 10 nucleotides match TRBD2. This CDR3 is built from 16 residues. Germline V lookup: CDR1 SGHRS, CDR2 YFSETQ. Trimming cost V 0 bases and J 9 bases; bases outside gene matches: 9. In DNA form, the CDR3 reads TGCGCCAGCAGCTTGGCCCTAGCGGGGGCCCCAAGTGAGCAGTTCTTC. This codes for CASSLALAGAPSEQFF.

The chain employs TRBV15 and TRBJ2-1; D is perhaps TRBD1 (5 bases). The CDR3 consists of 14 residues. The germline gives CDR1 LNHNV, CDR2 YYDKDF (reference sequence). Trimming left V 0 bases short and J 10 bases short, with 13 bases between. DNA of the CDR3: TGTGCCACCAGCAGAGATCGTCAGGGTGGGGAGCAGTTCTTC. It codes for CATSRDRQGGEQFF.

The chain recombines TRBV10-3 with TRBJ2-7, with a weak D call TRBD2 (6 bases). CDR1 and CDR2 (germline): ENHRY, SYGVKD. V lost 0 bases and J 9 bases, leaving 12 bases between the germline ends. The CDR3 contains 13 residues. The CDR3 DNA reads as TGTGCCATCAGTGAGTCAGGGACTCAGGGGCAGTACTTC. The encoded protein is CAISESGTQGQYF.

The rearrangement links TRBV5-1 to TRBJ1-1, with 9 bases fitting TRBD1. The CDR3 runs to 18 residues. Germline lookup yields CDR1 SGHRS and CDR2 YFSETQ. V trimming: 0 bases; J trimming: 4 bases; junction bases outside the gene matches: 13. The CDR3 loop reads CASSLVDRGRGYSTEAFF. CDR3 in DNA: TGCGCCAGCAGCTTGGTGGACAGGGGTCGAGGGTATAGCACTGAAGCTTTCTTT.

The J gene is TRBJ2-5, the V gene TRBV10-3, with no clear D. The CDR3 totals 13 residues. Germline V gene lookup returns CDR1 ENHRY and CDR2 SYGVKD. The V and J ends lost 8 bases and 3 bases respectively, with 13 bases between them. CDR3 in DNA: TGTGCCATCCAACGACAACCGGAAGAGACCCAGTACTTC. Its translation is CAIQRQPEETQYF.

J is TRBJ1-2 and V is TRBV9; D might be TRBD1 (6 bases). Per germline, CDR1 SGDLS and CDR2 YYNGEE. The CDR3 spans 15 residues. Trimming took 0 bases from V and 4 from J, leaving 13 bases between them. The chain's CDR3 is CASSVVPQGIYGYTF. The CDR3 bases are TGTGCCAGCAGCGTAGTGCCACAGGGAATCTATGGCTACACCTTC.

This chain links TRBV11-3 with TRBJ2-3, with 11 bases that match TRBD2. Germline trimming cut 1 base from V and 6 bases from J; bases unmatched to any gene: 9. CDR3 length: 17 residues. CDR1 and CDR2 from the germline V gene are SGHNT and YENEEA. The CDR3 reads CASSLGSLAGGGDTQYF. CDR3 nucleotide sequence: TGTGCCAGCAGCTTAGGGTCCCTAGCGGGGGGCGGGGATACGCAGTATTTT.

This clone was counted between two and nine times. This sequence joins TRBV18 and TRBJ1-1, with unresolved D. Trimming left V 6 bases short and J 1 base short, with 18 bases between. The CDR3 has 16 residues. From germline, CDR1 is KGHSH and CDR2 LQKENI. For the CDR3, the DNA is TGTGCCAGCTCCGCCCTAGTTCTAAGTAGGAACACTGAAGCTTTCTTT. This codes for CASSALVLSRNTEAFF.

This clone was seen more than once but under ten times. This rearrangement joins TRBV2 to TRBJ2-7; the D is unclear. CDR1 and CDR2 from the germline V gene are SNHLY and FYNNEI. This CDR3 region has 12 residues. The V and J ends lost 10 bases and 4 bases respectively, with 14 bases between them. CDR3 sequence reads: CAIQTDGYEQYF. For the CDR3, the DNA is TGTGCCATCCAAACAGACGGTTACGAGCAGTACTTC.

The DNA of the CDR3 is TGCAGCGTTTACAGGGGGAGAGGCCCCAAGGAGCAGTTCTTC. This encodes CSVYRGRGPKEQFF. This chain uses TRBV29-1 with TRBJ2-1, with 8 bases aligning to TRBD1. After removal of 5 bases from V and 10 bases from J, the junction contained 13 bases not matched to a gene. The CDR3 has 14 amino acids. Germline assignment: CDR1 SQVTM and CDR2 ANQGSEA.

This chain connects TRBV9 to TRBJ1-6, with TRBD1 as a possible D gene (5 bases). Germline V lookup: CDR1 SGDLS, CDR2 YYNGEE. The germline V and J ends were trimmed by 0 bases and 7 bases, with 8 bases remaining between them. The CDR3 runs 14 residues. The CDR3 protein is CASSVDRTNSPLHF. The CDR3 nucleotides are TGTGCCAGCAGCGTAGATAGGACAAATTCACCCCTCCACTTT.

The V and J genes are TRBV5-1 and TRBJ1-2, with a weak D call TRBD1 (5 bases). This CDR3 spans 15 amino acids. Trimming removed 4 bases from V and 6 bases from J, with 19 bases in between. The V gene's germline CDR1 is SGHRS and CDR2 YFSETQ. CDR3 amino acids: CASSPHPKTENGYTF. CDR3 DNA: TGCGCCAGCAGCCCACACCCTAAGACAGAAAATGGCTACACCTTC.

The chain combines TRBV7-6 with TRBJ2-1; 9 nucleotides align to TRBD2. Germline lookup yields CDR1 SGHVS and CDR2 FNYEAQ. The J segment lost 7 bases and the V segment lost 1 base, leaving 14 bases of the junction unmatched. This CDR3 comprises 18 residues. In nucleotides, the CDR3 is TGTGCCAGCAGCTTAGGGCTGGGGAGGCGGGAGGGCCTGAATGAGCAGTTCTTC. It is translated as CASSLGLGRREGLNEQFF. The whole variable domain, remainder taken from reference TRBV7-6 and TRBJ2-1, is GAGVSQSPRYKVTKRGQDVALRCDPISGHVSLYWYRQALGQGPEFLTYFNYEAQQDKSGLPNDRFSAERPEGSISTLTIQRTEQRDSAMYRCASSLGLGRREGLNEQFFGPGTRLTVL.

V and J are TRBV30 and TRBJ1-4, with D perhaps TRBD1 (6 bases). The V gene's germline CDR1 is GTSNPN and CDR2 SVGIG (reference sequence). The length of the CDR3 is 14 residues. The V gene lost 0 bases and the J gene lost 6 bases, with 11 bases spanning the gap. The DNA of the CDR3 is TGTGCCTGGAGTGTACGAGGGGGGGATGAAAAACTGTTTTTT. Its translation: CAWSVRGGDEKLFF.

The J gene is TRBJ1-5, the V gene TRBV15; possibly TRBD1 for D (6 bases). The V gene lost 7 bases and the J gene lost 1 base, with 8 bases spanning the gap. The CDR3 runs to 13 residues. Germline V lookup: CDR1 LNHNV, CDR2 YYDKDF (reference sequence). In DNA, the CDR3 is TGTGCCACCACAGGGGACAGCAATCAGCCCCAGCATTTT. Residues: CATTGDSNQPQHF.

This clone occurred once. The chain is built from TRBV5-1 and TRBJ2-3, with TRBD2 matching over 13 bases. The length of the CDR3 is 20 residues. V shed 1 base, J shed 0 bases, and the junction held 11 bases outside the gene matches. Germline values: CDR1 SGHRS, CDR2 YFSETQ. CDR3 nucleotides: TGCGCCAGCAGCTTGTCTAAGGGACTAGCGGGGTCCACTAGCACAGATACGCAGTATTTT. It translates to CASSLSKGLAGSTSTDTQYF.

This clone was counted between two and nine times. The rearrangement links TRBV10-1 to TRBJ2-1; TRBD1 aligns across 8 bases. Germline V gives CDR1 WNHNN, CDR2 SYGVQD (reference sequence). CDR3 length: 14 residues. The V and J ends lost 8 bases and 8 bases, in that order; junction bases with no gene match: 11. CDR3 nucleotide sequence: TGCGCCAGCTCAAGACAGGGGCCGATAGATGAGCAGTTCTTC. It encodes CASSRQGPIDEQFF.

This rearrangement joins TRBV5-8 to TRBJ2-1; D possibly corresponds to TRBD2 (6 bases). The CDR3 is made up of 15 amino acids. V shed 0 bases and J shed 7 bases, with 14 bases lying between them. Germline values: CDR1 SGHTS, CDR2 YDEGEE. Here the CDR3 DNA reads TGTGCCAGCAGCTTGGTCGGGAGAGGCGGAAATGAGCAGTTCTTC. Amino acid sequence: CASSLVGRGGNEQFF.